This T cell receptor (beta chain) comes out of a study of molecular identifiers for immune sequencing clone quantification. Study-wide points: Barcode collisions between identical TCR molecules could shrink estimates of highly expanded clone sizes.

This clonotype turned up a few times. Its antigen is unidentified. Sequencing libraries of naive CD8 cells derived from about 20,000 to 1,000,000 sorted cells with 10%, 30% or 50% RNA. Sorting defined naive CD8 T cells as CD8+CD4-CCR7+CD45RA+. From the PCR reads, TCRdb called clonotypes with MiXCR, one entry per CDR3 protein. Among over 70,000 distinct CDR3 sequences listed, 20% to 30% were seen once. The V end lost 6 bases, the J end lost 2 bases, and 13 bases lay between the germline ends. This CDR3 region has 15 residues. The chain recombines TRBV12-3 or TRBV12-4 with TRBJ2-2; D unclear. This sequence originates from a human donor in good health. Some libraries in this study had Jurkat cell RNA spiked in. The sample was naive CD8+ T cells from blood, with Jurkat cell RNA spiked in. As to subset: FACS-sorted CD8+CD4-CCR7+CD45RA+ naive T cells. This chain's CDR3 is CASSPLWLNTGELFF. CDR3 nucleotides: TGTGCCAGCAGCCCATTGTGGCTTAACACCGGGGAGCTGTTTTTT.